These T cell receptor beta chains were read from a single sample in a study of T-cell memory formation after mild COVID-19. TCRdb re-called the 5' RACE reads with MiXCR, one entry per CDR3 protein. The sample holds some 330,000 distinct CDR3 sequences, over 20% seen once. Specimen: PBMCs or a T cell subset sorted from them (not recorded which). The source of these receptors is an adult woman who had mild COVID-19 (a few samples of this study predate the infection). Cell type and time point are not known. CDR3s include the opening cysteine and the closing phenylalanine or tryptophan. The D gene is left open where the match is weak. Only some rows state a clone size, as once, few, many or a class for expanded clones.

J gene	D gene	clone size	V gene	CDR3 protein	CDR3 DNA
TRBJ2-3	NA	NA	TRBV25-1	CASSELLSGPWGGDTQYF	TGTGCCAGCAGTGAATTGCTTTCCGGACCCTGGGGAGGAGATACGCAGTATTTT
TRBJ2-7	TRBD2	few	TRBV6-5	CASRTLAGGYEQYF	TGTGCCAGCAGGACACTAGCGGGGGGCTACGAGCAGTACTTC
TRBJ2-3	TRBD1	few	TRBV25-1	CASRDPGQNTDTQYF	TGTGCCAGCCGGGACCCGGGACAGAACACAGATACGCAGTATTTT
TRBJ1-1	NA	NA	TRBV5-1	CASSPRERGYTEAFF	TGCGCCAGCAGCCCCCGTGAGCGGGGGTACACTGAAGCTTTCTTT
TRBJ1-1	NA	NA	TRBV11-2	CASSFGANHLNTEAFF	TGTGCCAGCAGCTTTGGGGCCAACCACTTGAACACTGAAGCTTTCTTT
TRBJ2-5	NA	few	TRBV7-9	CASSLERQSETQYF	TGTGCCAGCAGCTTAGAACGACAGTCAGAGACCCAGTACTTC
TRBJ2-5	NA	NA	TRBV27	CASRPTNARGEETQYF	TGTGCCAGCAGGCCCACAAACGCTAGGGGGGAAGAGACCCAGTACTTC
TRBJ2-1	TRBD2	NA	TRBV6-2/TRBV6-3	CASRGPTSANNEQFF	TGTGCCAGCAGGGGCCCGACTAGCGCTAACAATGAGCAGTTCTTC
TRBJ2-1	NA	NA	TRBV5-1	CASSLKRGQGPFEQFF	TGCGCCAGCAGCTTGAAGAGAGGCCAGGGCCCCTTTGAGCAGTTCTTC
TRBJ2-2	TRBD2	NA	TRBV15	CATSTGGSGTGELFF	TGTGCCACCAGCACTGGCGGGAGTGGCACCGGGGAGCTGTTTTTT
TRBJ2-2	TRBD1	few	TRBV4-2	CASSPFYPGQGNTGELFF	TGTGCCAGCAGCCCGTTTTACCCGGGACAGGGAAACACCGGGGAGCTGTTTTTT
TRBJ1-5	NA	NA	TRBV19	CASGRGVYQPQHF	TGTGCCAGTGGGCGCGGGGTATATCAGCCCCAGCATTTT
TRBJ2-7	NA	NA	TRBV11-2	CASSASSGDTYEQYF	TGTGCCAGCAGCGCTTCTTCGGGCGATACCTACGAGCAGTACTTC
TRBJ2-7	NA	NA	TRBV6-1	CASSVRDGAYEQYF	TGTGCCAGCAGTGTGCGGGACGGGGCATACGAGCAGTACTTC
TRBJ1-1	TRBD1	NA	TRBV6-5	CASSYGPGGGTEAFF	TGTGCCAGCAGTTACGGACCAGGGGGCGGCACTGAAGCTTTCTTT
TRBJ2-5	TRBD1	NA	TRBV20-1	CSARDYEGAVYQETQYF	TGCAGTGCTAGAGATTACGAGGGGGCGGTTTACCAAGAGACCCAGTACTTC
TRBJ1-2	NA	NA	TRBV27	CASSSNGPYGYTF	TGTGCCAGCAGTTCGAATGGACCCTATGGCTACACCTTC
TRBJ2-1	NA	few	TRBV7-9	CASSFPGELEQFF	TGTGCCAGCAGCTTTCCTGGAGAACTTGAGCAGTTCTTC
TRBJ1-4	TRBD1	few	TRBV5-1	CASSTGQGHEKLFF	TGCGCCAGCAGCACGGGACAGGGGCATGAAAAACTGTTTTTT
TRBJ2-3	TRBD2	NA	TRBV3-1	CASSHYHGTSGGSRDTQYF	TGTGCCAGCAGCCACTACCATGGGACTAGCGGGGGCTCGAGGGATACGCAGTATTTT
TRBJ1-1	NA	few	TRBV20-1	CSAYTTGHTEAFF	TGCAGTGCCTACACCACAGGGCACACTGAAGCTTTCTTT
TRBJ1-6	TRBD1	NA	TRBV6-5	CASSHRRTGQFEPLHF	TGTGCCAGCAGCCACCGTCGGACAGGGCAATTCGAACCCCTCCACTTT
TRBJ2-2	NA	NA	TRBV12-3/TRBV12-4	CASTWASNTGELFF	TGTGCCAGCACTTGGGCGTCGAACACCGGGGAGCTGTTTTTT
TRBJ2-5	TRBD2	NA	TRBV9	CASSEGTSGKETQYF	TGTGCCAGCAGCGAAGGGACTAGCGGGAAAGAGACCCAGTACTTC
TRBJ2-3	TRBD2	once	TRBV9	CASSVAALAGGEYTDTQYF	TGTGCCAGCAGCGTAGCGGCCCTAGCGGGAGGGGAGTACACAGATACGCAGTATTTT
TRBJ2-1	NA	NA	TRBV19	CASSITSPYNEQFF	TGTGCCAGTAGTATAACGTCGCCTTACAATGAGCAGTTCTTC
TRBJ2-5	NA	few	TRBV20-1	CSAILGGTGKETQYF	TGCAGTGCCATCCTAGGGGGAACCGGTAAAGAGACCCAGTACTTC
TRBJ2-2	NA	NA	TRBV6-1	CASSELALQGLLPTGELFF	TGTGCCAGCAGTGAATTGGCCCTTCAGGGGTTATTGCCAACCGGGGAGCTGTTTTTT
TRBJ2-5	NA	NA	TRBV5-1	CASTAAGLETQYF	TGCGCCAGCACCGCGGCGGGCCTAGAGACCCAGTACTTC
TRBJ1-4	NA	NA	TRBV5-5	CASSRQYTGSNEKLFF	TGTGCCAGCAGCCGGCAATACACAGGGTCCAATGAAAAACTGTTTTTT